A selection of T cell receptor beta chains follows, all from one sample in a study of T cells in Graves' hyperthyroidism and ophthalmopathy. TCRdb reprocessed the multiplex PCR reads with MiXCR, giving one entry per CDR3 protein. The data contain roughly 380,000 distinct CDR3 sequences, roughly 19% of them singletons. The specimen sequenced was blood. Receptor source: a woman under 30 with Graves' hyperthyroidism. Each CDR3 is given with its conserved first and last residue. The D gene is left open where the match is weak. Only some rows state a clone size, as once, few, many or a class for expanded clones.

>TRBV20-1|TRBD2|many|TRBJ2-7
TGCAGTGCTAGGAGCACTAGCGGCCTCTACGAGCAGTACTTC
CSARSTSGLYEQYF
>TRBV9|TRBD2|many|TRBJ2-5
TGTGCCAGCAGCGATAGCGGGGGGCCGGGGGAGACCCAGTACTTC
CASSDSGGPGETQYF
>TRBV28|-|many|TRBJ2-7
TGTGCCAGCAGTTCTTTGGGGGGCTCCTACGAGCAGTACTTC
CASSSLGGSYEQYF
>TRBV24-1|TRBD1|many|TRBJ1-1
TGTGCCACGGCTCGAGGGGGCCTTAACACTGAAGCTTTCTTT
CATARGGLNTEAFF
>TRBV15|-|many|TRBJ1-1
TGTGCCACCAGCAGAGATTCCCGTGGGCGGTACACTGAAGCTTTCTTT
CATSRDSRGRYTEAFF
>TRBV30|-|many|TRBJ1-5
TGTGCCTGGAGTGCAGGGGACCGCCAGCCCCAGCATTTT
CAWSAGDRQPQHF
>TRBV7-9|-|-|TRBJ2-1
TGTGCCAGCAGCTCAACTAGGGGGGCCTACAATGAGCAGTTCTTC
CASSSTRGAYNEQFF
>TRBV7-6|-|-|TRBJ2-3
TGTGCCAGCAGCTTTACCGGAGGCCGTTCTAGCACAGATACGCAGTATTTT
CASSFTGGRSSTDTQYF
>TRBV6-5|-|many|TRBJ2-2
TGTGCCAGCAGTTACTCGGCGGCTGCCGGGGAGCTGTTTTTT
CASSYSAAAGELFF
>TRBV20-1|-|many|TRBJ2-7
TGCAGTGCTGGGGGACTCCACTCGAAGGACGAGCAGTACTTC
CSAGGLHSKDEQYF
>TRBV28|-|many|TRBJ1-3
TGTGCCAGCAGCCCGGGTAACACCATATATTTT
CASSPGNTIYF
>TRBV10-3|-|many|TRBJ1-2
TGTGCCATCAGTGAGTCAAACTATGGCTACACCTTC
CAISESNYGYTF
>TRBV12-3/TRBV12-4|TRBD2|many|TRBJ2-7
TGTGCCAGCAGTTTGGTAGGACTAGCCAGAATCTCCTACGAGCAGTACTTC
CASSLVGLARISYEQYF
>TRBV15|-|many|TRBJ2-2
TGTGCCACCAGCAGAGATCAAGGAGGGGCCGGGGAGCTGTTTTTT
CATSRDQGGAGELFF
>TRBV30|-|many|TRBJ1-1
TGTGCCTGGAAGAAGGTCTGGTCTGAAGCTTTCTTT
CAWKKVWSEAFF
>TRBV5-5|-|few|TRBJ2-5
TGTGCCAGCAGCTTAACAGGATCCATCCAAGAGACCCAGTACTTC
CASSLTGSIQETQYF
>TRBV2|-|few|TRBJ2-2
TGTGCCAGCAGTGAGGGAGTCTCAAGGGGGGAGCTGTTTTTT
CASSEGVSRGELFF
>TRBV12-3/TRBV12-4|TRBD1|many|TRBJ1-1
TGTGCCAGCAGTTTAGGGACAGGAGCCACTGAAGCTTTCTTT
CASSLGTGATEAFF
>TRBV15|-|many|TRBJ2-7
TGTGCCACCAGCAGAATGGGCTACGAGCAGTACTTC
CATSRMGYEQYF
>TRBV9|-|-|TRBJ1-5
TGTGCCAGCAGCACAGGTGTCGGTAGCAATCAGCCCCAGCATTTT
CASSTGVGSNQPQHF
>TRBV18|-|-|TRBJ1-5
TGTGCCAGCTCACCTCAGGGGACGAATCAGCCCCAGCATTTT
CASSPQGTNQPQHF
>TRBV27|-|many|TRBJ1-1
TGTGCCAGCAGTTCCTACAGGAACACTGAAGCTTTCTTT
CASSSYRNTEAFF
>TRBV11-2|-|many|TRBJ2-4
TGTGCCAGCAGCTTACAAGGGGCTGGGGAAGACATTCAGTACTTC
CASSLQGAGEDIQYF
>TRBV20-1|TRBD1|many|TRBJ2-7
TGCAGTGCTCTACCGGACAGGTCTGGTTCCTACGAGCAGTACTTC
CSALPDRSGSYEQYF
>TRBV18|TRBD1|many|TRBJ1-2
TGTGCCAGCTCGGACAGGGATGGCTACACCTTC
CASSDRDGYTF
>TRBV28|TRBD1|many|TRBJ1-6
TGTGCCAGCAGTTTAGGATCGGCAGGGGGATATAATTCACCCCTCCACTTT
CASSLGSAGGYNSPLHF
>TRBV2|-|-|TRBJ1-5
TGTGCCAGCACCAATTGGCTGAGGGGGAGATTGGGTCAGCCCCAGCATTTT
CASTNWLRGRLGQPQHF
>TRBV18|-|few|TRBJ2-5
TGTGCCAGCTCACCACCGTGGGGCAGTTCCCAAGAGACCCAGTACTTC
CASSPPWGSSQETQYF
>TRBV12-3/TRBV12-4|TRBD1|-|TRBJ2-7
TGTGCCAGCAATACCGGGACAGGGACCTACGAGCAGTACTTC
CASNTGTGTYEQYF
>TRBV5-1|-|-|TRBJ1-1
TGCGCCAGCAGCTCCTGGTCTCTGCGCGTGGGGAACACTGAAGCTTTCTTT
CASSSWSLRVGNTEAFF
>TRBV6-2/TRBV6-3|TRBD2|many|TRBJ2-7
TGTGCCAGCAGTTACTCGGGCGGGGGGTACGAGCAGTACTTC
CASSYSGGGYEQYF
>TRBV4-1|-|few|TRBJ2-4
TGCGCCAGCAGCCAAGAGGGGCCGTCCATAGTCAAAAACATTCAGTACTTC
CASSQEGPSIVKNIQYF
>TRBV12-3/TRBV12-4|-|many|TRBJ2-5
TGTGCCAGCAGCTCCCCTACCAGTTTAAGGGGCCAAGAGACCCAGTACTTC
CASSSPTSLRGQETQYF
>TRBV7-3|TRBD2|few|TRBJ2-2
TGTGCCAGCAGCTCGTCGACTAGCGGGGATGACGGGGAGCTGTTTTTT
CASSSSTSGDDGELFF
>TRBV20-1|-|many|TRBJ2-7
TGCAGTGCTAGAGATCCGTCTGAACAGACCTACGAGCAGTACTTC
CSARDPSEQTYEQYF
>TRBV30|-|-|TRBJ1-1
TGTGCCTGGAGTAAGGGAACTGGGATCTCTAACGGGGCTTTCTTT
CAWSKGTGISNGAFF